This passage covers 29 T cell receptor beta chains from one sample sequenced in a study of blood T cells in healthy people across ages (dated by TCRdb to the mid-2010s). The library relied on 5' RACE. The reads were generated on an Illumina HiSeq 2500. A second PCR of roughly 6 to 12 cycles was run with a J-beta primer mix and a sample-barcoded 5' primer. In-frame beta chains were kept once TCRdb had trimmed the public reads at Q25 with fastp and called clones with MiXCR. Under each unique CDR3 protein, matching rows form one entry showing the most common genes and DNA. The sample includes about 680,000 distinct CDR3 sequences, with 45% to 50% observed a single time. 30% to 40% of the sample is taken by the ten largest. Sequenced input: blood. The receptors stem from an older woman in good health.

This rearrangement joins TRBV6-2 or TRBV6-3 to TRBJ2-3; D uncertain. Trimming pared 5 bases from V and 2 bases from J, leaving 11 bases between. Per the germline V gene, CDR1 is MNHEY and CDR2 is SVGEGT. There are 14 residues in the CDR3. CDR3 DNA: TGTGCCAGCAGTGATCAGGATTACACAGATACGCAGTATTTT. Translation gives CASSDQDYTDTQYF.

The rearrangement links TRBV20-1 to TRBJ2-1; D is unresolved. V gave up 0 bases and J gave up 5 bases, with 14 bases separating them. The CDR3 length is 15 residues. In germline, CDR1 is DFQATT, CDR2 SNEGSKA (reference sequence). CDR3 sequence: CSARDSKKANNEQFF. The DNA of the CDR3 is TGCAGTGCTAGAGATTCGAAAAAAGCCAACAATGAGCAGTTCTTC.

This clonotype was recorded only once. This clone may be a read error of a much larger clone one base away. The chain has TRBV7-2 and TRBJ1-2; 9 bases fit TRBD1. In germline, CDR1 is SGHTA, CDR2 FQGNSA. The CDR3 covers 15 residues. This CDR3 is CAGSSDRGANYGYTF. As DNA, the CDR3 is TGTGCCGGCAGCTCCGACAGGGGGGCGAACTATGGCTACACCTTC.

The V and J genes are TRBV11-2 and TRBJ2-1, with TRBD1 identical over 9 bases. J gave up 9 bases and V 4 bases, and 16 bases lay outside the gene matches. CDR1 SGHAT and CDR2 FQNNGV come from the germline V gene. There are 17 residues in the CDR3. In DNA form, the CDR3 reads TGTGCCAGCAGCTGGGGTGGGAGGGACAGGGTTTTGCTTGAGCAGTTCTTC. It codes for CASSWGGRDRVLLEQFF.

This clonotype was recorded only once. The chain recombines TRBV3-1 with TRBJ1-1; D call uncertain. The CDR3 runs 14 residues. The V end was cut by 4 bases, the J end by 2 bases, with 11 bases between. The germline CDR1 and CDR2 sequences are LGHDT and YNNKEL (reference sequence). This CDR3 reads CASSPRQINTEAFF. The DNA for the CDR3 is TGTGCCAGCAGCCCACGACAAATTAACACTGAAGCTTTCTTT.

The chain links TRBV6-5 to TRBJ1-1; D possibly corresponds to TRBD1 (5 bases). Trimming took 8 bases from V and 1 from J, leaving 17 bases between them. The length of the CDR3 is 15 residues. Per germline, CDR1 MNHEY and CDR2 SVGAGI. In DNA form, the CDR3 reads TGTGCCAGCGGCGTAGCGGGGCGGGAGAACACTGAAGCTTTCTTT. Its protein is CASGVAGRENTEAFF.

CDR3 sequence: CASREHRNTEAFF. The CDR3 DNA reads TGTGCCAGCCGAGAGCACAGGAACACTGAAGCTTTCTTT. The genes are TRBV7-3 and TRBJ1-1, with no clear D. Trimming cost V 8 bases and J 1 base, with 11 bases left between them. The CDR3 consists of 13 residues. The germline V gene encodes CDR1 SGHTA and CDR2 FQGTGA.

This clonotype was seen only a few times. The chain recombines TRBV12-3 or TRBV12-4 with TRBJ2-3, with 8 positions matching TRBD2. The CDR3 consists of 13 residues. V lost 5 bases and J lost 11; bases outside the gene matches: 9. The CDR3 loop reads CASSASLAGVQYF. CDR3 coding DNA: TGTGCCAGCAGTGCTTCTCTAGCGGGTGTGCAGTATTTT.

J is TRBJ2-4 and V is TRBV29-1, with TRBD2 matching over 11 bases. The CDR3 contains 19 residues. V lost 6 bases, J lost 13 bases, and 29 bases stayed unmatched. From germline, CDR1 is SQVTM and CDR2 ANQGSEA. The chain's CDR3 is CSVAIVRKYLAGGDNEQYF. As DNA, the CDR3 is TGCAGCGTCGCCATTGTGCGGAAATACCTAGCGGGAGGCGACAATGAGCAGTACTTC.

As to this clonotype: This could be a read error, since a much larger clone is one nucleotide away. V and J are TRBV12-3 or TRBV12-4 and TRBJ2-7; maybe TRBD2 (7 bases). The CDR3 length is 14 residues. The CDR3 sequence is CASSLSWGGNERYF. The CDR3 coding sequence is TGTGCCAGCAGTTTATCATGGGGGGGCAACGAGCGGTACTTC.

The chain uses TRBV28 and TRBJ1-2; 8 nucleotides align to TRBD1. The ends lost 2 bases at V and 8 bases at J; junction bases unmatched: 10. The CDR3 sequence is 15 residues long. CDR1 MDHEN and CDR2 SYDVKM come from the germline V gene. The CDR3 DNA reads TGTGCCAGCAGTTTAATTTATCAGGGGGCTAGGGGCTACACCTTC. Its translation is CASSLIYQGARGYTF.

The chain has TRBV20-1 and TRBJ2-2; TRBD1 matches 8 bases. Germline V gene data show CDR1 as DFQATT and CDR2 as SNEGSKA (reference sequence). With V trimmed by 0 bases and J by 5 bases, 8 bases remained unmatched. The CDR3 is made up of 16 amino acids. The CDR3 sequence is CSARDRRTGGTGELFF. The CDR3 coding sequence is TGCAGTGCTAGAGATAGAAGAACAGGGGGGACCGGGGAGCTGTTTTTT.

The chain uses TRBV5-6 and TRBJ1-4; possible D gene TRBD1, 5 bases. CDR1 is SGHDT and CDR2 is YYEEEE in the germline V gene. V dropped 2 bases and J dropped 1 base, with 9 bases sitting between them. This CDR3 comprises 15 residues. The CDR3 DNA follows: TGTGCCAGCAGCTTCCGGACACTAACTAATGAAAAACTGTTTTTT. It yields the protein CASSFRTLTNEKLFF. The variable domain in full, with the rest retrieved from reference TRBV5-6 and TRBJ1-4, is DAGVTQSPTHLIKTRGQQVTLRCSPKSGHDTVSWYQQALGQGPQFIFQYYEEEERQRGNFPDRFSGHQFPNYSSELNVNALLLGDSALYLCASSFRTLTNEKLFFGSGTQLSVL.

The CDR3 DNA sequence: TGTGCCAGCAGACCCGAAACTCGGGGGGGGAGGAAAGGCTACACCTTC. This translates into CASRPETRGGRKGYTF. The chain couples TRBV28 to TRBJ1-2, with TRBD1 as a possible D gene (5 bases). CDR1 MDHEN and CDR2 SYDVKM come from the germline V gene. Trimming stripped 6 bases from V and 8 bases from J, with 25 bases between. CDR3 length: 16 residues.

The chain combines TRBV5-6 with TRBJ1-2; perhaps TRBD1 as D (6 bases). Trimming stripped 6 bases from V and 5 bases from J, with 23 bases between. The CDR3 contains 16 residues. Germline loops: CDR1 SGHDT, CDR2 YYEEEE. CDR3 coding DNA: TGTGCCAGCATGGGGGACTATTCTAACAGGGAATATGGCTACACCTTC. This sequence encodes CASMGDYSNREYGYTF. Together with reference TRBV5-6 and TRBJ1-2, the CDR3 gives the full variable domain: DAGVTQSPTHLIKTRGQQVTLRCSPKSGHDTVSWYQQALGQGPQFIFQYYEEEERQRGNFPDRFSGHQFPNYSSELNVNALLLGDSALYLCASMGDYSNREYGYTFGSGTRLTVV.

This chain links TRBV11-3 with TRBJ2-3, with 7 bases lining up with TRBD1. Trimming removed 1 base from V and 7 bases from J; junction bases left unmatched: 14. The V gene's germline CDR1 is SGHNT and CDR2 YENEEA. The CDR3 is made up of 17 amino acids. CDR3 in DNA: TGTGCCAGCAGCTTAGGGGGCCCACAGGGGTCCTCGAATACGCAGTATTTT. It encodes CASSLGGPQGSSNTQYF.

This clonotype was observed a handful of times. The V gene is TRBV10-3, the J gene TRBJ2-1, with D unclear. Germline V CDR1 and CDR2: ENHRY, SYGVKD. V was clipped by 3 bases and J by 8 bases, with 14 bases between them. The CDR3 covers 14 residues. CDR3 sequence: CAISDGQDGDEQFF. CDR3 nucleotide sequence: TGTGCCATCAGTGATGGTCAGGACGGCGATGAGCAGTTCTTC.

The chain recombines TRBV5-1 with TRBJ2-3; D might be TRBD1 (6 bases). Per germline, CDR1 SGHRS and CDR2 YFSETQ. The CDR3 sequence is 14 residues long. V was clipped by 10 bases and J by 0 bases, with 15 bases between them. The DNA for the CDR3 is TGCGCCTCCTCGGCAGGGGACAGCACAGATACGCAGTATTTT. It encodes CASSAGDSTDTQYF.

The rearrangement uses TRBV20-1 and TRBJ2-4; tentatively, D is TRBD1 or TRBD2 (5 bases each). The CDR3 totals 16 residues. Germline V lookup: CDR1 DFQATT, CDR2 SNEGSKA (reference sequence). The V end lost 0 bases, the J end lost 3 bases, and 15 bases lay between the germline ends. DNA of the CDR3: TGCAGTGCTAGAGACCCGAGGGGCTCCGGCAAAAACATTCAGTACTTC. It encodes CSARDPRGSGKNIQYF.

This clonotype was found many times. The rearrangement links TRBV5-1 to TRBJ2-5, with 8 bases matching TRBD2. Germline trimming cut 1 base from V and 4 bases from J; bases unmatched to any gene: 3. The V gene's germline CDR1 is SGHRS and CDR2 YFSETQ. The CDR3 covers 14 residues. The CDR3 DNA is TGCGCCAGCAGCTTGCGGGAGGGAGGAGAGACCCAGTACTTC. Translating it yields CASSLREGGETQYF.

The rearrangement joins TRBV5-5 to TRBJ2-7, with a possible D match to TRBD1 (8 bases). The CDR3 loop spans 15 amino acids. The ends were cut back, 4 bases at V and 3 bases at J, with 17 bases in the middle. Per germline, CDR1 SGHKS and CDR2 YYEKEE (reference sequence). CDR3 protein: CASSIYRGEGYEQYF. The CDR3 coding sequence is TGTGCCAGCAGCATCTACAGGGGGGAGGGCTACGAGCAGTACTTC.

This clonotype was counted a few times. This chain uses TRBV12-3 or TRBV12-4 with TRBJ1-2, with TRBD1 as a possible D gene (6 bases). The CDR3 contains 13 residues. V was clipped by 6 bases and J by 5 bases, with 13 bases between them. CDR3: CASSSHREYGYTF. In DNA, the CDR3 is TGTGCCAGCAGCTCCCACAGGGAATATGGCTACACCTTC.

With respect to this clonotype: Mismatch with germline at one junction end may stem from a read error. The chain recombines TRBV3-1 with TRBJ2-1; 8 positions agree with TRBD2. This CDR3 has 16 amino acids. Looked up from germline, CDR1 is LGHDT and CDR2 is YNNKEL (reference sequence). The CDR3: CASSYDGSGSFDERFF. The CDR3 DNA reads TGTGCCAGCAGCTACGACGGGAGCGGGAGTTTCGATGAGCGGTTCTTC.

In the case of this clonotype: Being one base from a much bigger clone, this may be a read error. This sequence joins TRBV9 and TRBJ2-1, with 7 bases identical to TRBD2. The length of the CDR3 is 15 residues. Germline V gives CDR1 SGDLS, CDR2 YYNGEE. The CDR3 here is CASSGLAVPYKEQFF. The CDR3 DNA sequence: TGTGCCAGCAGCGGACTAGCAGTCCCTTACAAGGAGCAGTTCTTC.

This clonotype was seen a single time. The V gene is TRBV7-2, the J gene TRBJ2-4; perhaps TRBD1 as D (5 bases). Trimming took 5 bases from V and 4 from J, leaving 9 bases between them. Germline lookup yields CDR1 SGHTA and CDR2 FQGNSA. The CDR3 has 13 residues. The CDR3 DNA is TGTGCCAGCAGCCAGGACATAAAAAACATTCAGTACTTC. It codes for CASSQDIKNIQYF.

This chain uses TRBV5-1 with TRBJ2-7; D gene unclear. TRBJ2-5 explains the end of the DNA better; the J call may be wrong. This CDR3 has 15 amino acids. Per germline, CDR1 SGHRS and CDR2 YFSETQ. CDR3 nucleotides: TGCGCCAGCAGCTTGGTAGTCTCAAGGAAAGAGACCCAGTACTTC. The encoded protein is CASSLVVSRKETQYF.

The chain joins TRBV20-1 to TRBJ2-2; 12 positions match TRBD2. Germline V gene lookup returns CDR1 DFQATT and CDR2 SNEGSKA (reference sequence). This CDR3 spans 17 amino acids. With V trimmed by 0 bases and J by 7 bases, 9 bases remained unmatched. The DNA of the CDR3 is TGCAGTGCTAGAGATTTTTGGACTAGCGGGACAGACGGGGAGCTGTTTTTT. Translation gives CSARDFWTSGTDGELFF.

V is TRBV28 and J is TRBJ1-2; 7 bases are a match to TRBD1. The V and J ends lost 3 bases and 2 bases, in that order; junction bases with no gene match: 3. The germline gives CDR1 MDHEN, CDR2 SYDVKM. The CDR3 totals 14 residues. CDR3 amino acids: CASSFRTGNYGYTF. DNA for the CDR3: TGTGCCAGCAGTTTCCGGACAGGAAACTATGGCTACACCTTC.

This clonotype was counted a few times. The chain's CDR3 is CASSLTFLGTAAQETQYF. The CDR3 coding sequence is TGTGCCAGCAGCTTAACCTTTCTAGGGACAGCGGCCCAAGAGACCCAGTACTTC. This chain uses TRBV7-2 with TRBJ2-5; TRBD1 matches at 7 bases. CDR1 is SGHTA, CDR2 FQGNSA, per germline. The CDR3 runs to 18 residues. V lost 2 bases and J lost 1; bases outside the gene matches: 13.